This TCR beta chain is drawn from a study of T cells in Graves' hyperthyroidism and ophthalmopathy. A single count supports this clonotype. No DNA is shown, since the ends of the CDR3 on it are uncertain; the CDR3 is the one TCRdb lists. The investigators amplified TCR beta CDR3 regions from RNA transcripts. First-round RT-PCR targeting the TCR CDR3 was performed with the HTBI primer set. TCRdb processed the multiplex PCR reads anew with MiXCR; each CDR3 protein has one entry. The sample includes a few hundred thousand distinct CDR3 sequences, approximately 44% seen only once; the top ten take about 8.3%. CDR1 is SQVTM, CDR2 ANQGSEA, per germline. Termini included, the CDR3 measures 19 amino acids.

This sequence originates from a woman younger than 35 with Graves' hyperthyroidism. The specimen was peripheral blood or thyroid tissue (not recorded which). This chain joins TRBV29-1 and TRBJ2-2. The CDR3 reads CSVDSGEQYFGSGTGELFF.